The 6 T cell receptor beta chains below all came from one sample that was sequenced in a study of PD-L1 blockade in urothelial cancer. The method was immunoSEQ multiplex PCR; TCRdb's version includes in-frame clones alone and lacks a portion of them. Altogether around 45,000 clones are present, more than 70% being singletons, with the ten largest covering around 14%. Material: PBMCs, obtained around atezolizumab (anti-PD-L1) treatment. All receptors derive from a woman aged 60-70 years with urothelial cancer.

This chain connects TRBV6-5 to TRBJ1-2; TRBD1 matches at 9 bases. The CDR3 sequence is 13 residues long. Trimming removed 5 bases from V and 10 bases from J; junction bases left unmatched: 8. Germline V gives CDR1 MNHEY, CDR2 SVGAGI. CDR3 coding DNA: TGTGCCAGCAGTCCTACAGGGGGCGCAGTCTACACCTTC. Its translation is CASSPTGGAVYTF.

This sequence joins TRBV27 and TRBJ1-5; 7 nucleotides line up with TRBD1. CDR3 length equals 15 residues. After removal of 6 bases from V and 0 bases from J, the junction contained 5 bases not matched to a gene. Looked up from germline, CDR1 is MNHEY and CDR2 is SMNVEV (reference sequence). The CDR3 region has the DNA TGTGCCAGCAGGTGGGACAGCCATAGCAATCAGCCCCAGCATTTT. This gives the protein CASRWDSHSNQPQHF.

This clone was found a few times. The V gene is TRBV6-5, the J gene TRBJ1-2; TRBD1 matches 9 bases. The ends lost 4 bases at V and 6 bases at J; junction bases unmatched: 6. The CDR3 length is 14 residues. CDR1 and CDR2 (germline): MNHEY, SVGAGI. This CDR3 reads CASSFAGQGNGYTF. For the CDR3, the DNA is TGTGCCAGCAGTTTCGCGGGACAGGGAAATGGCTACACCTTC.

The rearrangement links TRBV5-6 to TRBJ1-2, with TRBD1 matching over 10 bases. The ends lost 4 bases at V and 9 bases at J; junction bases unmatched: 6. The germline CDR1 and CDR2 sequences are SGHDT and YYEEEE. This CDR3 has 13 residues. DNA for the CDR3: TGTGCCAGCAGCCGGGACAGGGGAGGACGCTACACCTTC. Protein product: CASSRDRGGRYTF. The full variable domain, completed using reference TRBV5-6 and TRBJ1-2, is DAGVTQSPTHLIKTRGQQVTLRCSPKSGHDTVSWYQQALGQGPQFIFQYYEEEERQRGNFPDRFSGHQFPNYSSELNVNALLLGDSALYLCASSRDRGGRYTFGSGTRLTVV.

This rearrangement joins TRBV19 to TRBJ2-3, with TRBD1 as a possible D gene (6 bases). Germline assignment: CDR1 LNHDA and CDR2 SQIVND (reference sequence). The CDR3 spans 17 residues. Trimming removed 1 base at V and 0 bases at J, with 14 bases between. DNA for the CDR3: TGTGCCAGTAGTATAGTAGGGGGAAAATCTAGCACAGATACGCAGTATTTT. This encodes CASSIVGGKSSTDTQYF.

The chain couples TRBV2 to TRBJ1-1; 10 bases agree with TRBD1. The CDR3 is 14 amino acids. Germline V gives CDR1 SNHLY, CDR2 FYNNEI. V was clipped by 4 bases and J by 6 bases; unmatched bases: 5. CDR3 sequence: CASSAETGGPEAFF. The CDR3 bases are TGTGCCAGCAGTGCGGAGACAGGGGGCCCTGAAGCTTTCTTT.